This TCR beta chain was captured by sequencing in a study of molecular identifiers for immune sequencing clone quantification. At the level of the study: Replicates partitioned RNA from approximately 20,000 or 98,000 naive CD8 cells into five parts, sequencing four.

Naive CD8 T cells were picked out by sorting for CD8+CD4-CCR7+CD45RA+. A note on this clonotype: Mismatch with germline at one junction end may stem from a read error.

TCRdb re-analysed the PCR reads in MiXCR, keeping a single row per CDR3 protein. The sample records 460,000 or so distinct CDR3 sequences, roughly a fifth being singletons. The CDR3 sequence is 15 residues long. This receptor was obtained from a human donor in good health. Some libraries in this study had Jurkat cell RNA spiked in. Sequenced: naive CD8+ T cells from blood, with Jurkat cell RNA spiked in. Subset denoted: FACS-sorted CD8+CD4-CCR7+CD45RA+ naive T cells. The V and J genes are TRBV12-3 or TRBV12-4 and TRBJ1-1, with D unclear. The CDR3 nucleotides are TGTGCCAGCAGTTTGTATGCTCGGCCGAACGCTGAAGCTTTCTTT. Protein product: CASSLYARPNAEAFF.